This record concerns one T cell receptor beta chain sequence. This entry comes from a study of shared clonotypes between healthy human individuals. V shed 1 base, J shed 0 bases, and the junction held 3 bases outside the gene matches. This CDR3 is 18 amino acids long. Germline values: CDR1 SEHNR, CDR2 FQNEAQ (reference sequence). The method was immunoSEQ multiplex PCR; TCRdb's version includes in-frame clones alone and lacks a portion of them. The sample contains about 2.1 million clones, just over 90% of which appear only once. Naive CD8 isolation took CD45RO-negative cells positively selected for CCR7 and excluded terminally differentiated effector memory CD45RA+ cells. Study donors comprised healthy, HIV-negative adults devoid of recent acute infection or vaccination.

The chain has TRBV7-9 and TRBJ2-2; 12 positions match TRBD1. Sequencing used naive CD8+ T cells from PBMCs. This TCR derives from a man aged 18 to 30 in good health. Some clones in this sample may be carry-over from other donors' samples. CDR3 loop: CASSLGDRGPANTGELFF. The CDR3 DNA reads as TGTGCCAGCAGCTTAGGGGACAGGGGGCCCGCGAACACCGGGGAGCTGTTTTTT.